The clone carrying this TCR beta chain was observed a single time. Its antigen remains unidentified. This sample was included in a study of cytomegalovirus exposure and HLA in healthy donors. The CDR3 spans 16 residues. In germline, CDR1 is SGDLS, CDR2 YYNGEE. V lost 4 bases and J 0 bases, leaving 14 bases between the germline ends. 60 Vbeta and 13 Jbeta primers were used in PCR. The data were produced by immunoSEQ multiplex PCR, yet TCRdb's version contains in-frame clones alone and is incomplete. Of roughly 120,000 clones listed, about 75% were seen once; the top ten hold 30%. General study points: Three chains linked to CMV were shown in vitro to be specific for CMV antigens.

The J gene is TRBJ1-5, the V gene TRBV9; no clear D gene. This TCR derives from a man aged 60-69 years in good health and CMV-seropositive. Material: PBMCs. CDR3 amino acids: CASSQSFGFSNQPQHF. The CDR3 coding sequence is TGTGCCAGCAGCCAATCATTTGGCTTTAGCAATCAGCCCCAGCATTTT.